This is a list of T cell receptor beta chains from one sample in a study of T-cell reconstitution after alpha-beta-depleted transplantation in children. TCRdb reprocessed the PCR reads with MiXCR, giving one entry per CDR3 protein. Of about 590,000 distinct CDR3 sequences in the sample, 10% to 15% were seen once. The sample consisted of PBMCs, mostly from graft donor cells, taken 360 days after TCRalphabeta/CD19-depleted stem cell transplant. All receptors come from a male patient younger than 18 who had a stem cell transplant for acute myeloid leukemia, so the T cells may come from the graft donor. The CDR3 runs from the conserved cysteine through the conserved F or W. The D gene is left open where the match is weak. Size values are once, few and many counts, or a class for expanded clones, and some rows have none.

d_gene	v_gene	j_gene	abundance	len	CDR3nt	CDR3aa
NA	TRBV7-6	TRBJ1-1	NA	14	TGTGCCAGCAGCTCTGGGGCTGGGATTAGGGAAGCTTTCTTT	CASSSGAGIREAFF
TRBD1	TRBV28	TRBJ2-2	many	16	TGTGCCAGCGGTGAAAGGGGGCGAGGGAACACCGGGGAGCTGTTTTTT	CASGERGRGNTGELFF
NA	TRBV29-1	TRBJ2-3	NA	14	TGCAGCACACGACTAGGAGAGGGCACAGATACGCAGTATTTT	CSTRLGEGTDTQYF
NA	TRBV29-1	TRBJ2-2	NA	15	TGCAGCGTTCGCAGAGCGGGACAAAACACCGGGGAGCTGTTTTTT	CSVRRAGQNTGELFF
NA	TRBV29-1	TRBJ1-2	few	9	TGCAGCGTTGATTCAGGCTACACCTTC	CSVDSGYTF
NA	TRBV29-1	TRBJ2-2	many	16	TGCAGCGTTTTCGGGACTCCCGAGAGCGCCACCGGGGAGCTGTTTTTT	CSVFGTPESATGELFF
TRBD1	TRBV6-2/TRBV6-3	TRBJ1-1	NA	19	TGTGCCAGCAGTTCCGGGACAGGGCGTGGAGGTGGGCTGAACACTGAAGCTTTCTTT	CASSSGTGRGGGLNTEAFF
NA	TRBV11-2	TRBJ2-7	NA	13	TGTGCCAGCAGCATGGACACCGTTTACGAGCAGTACTTC	CASSMDTVYEQYF
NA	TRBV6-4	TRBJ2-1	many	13	TGTGCCAGCAGTGACGCGACTGTGAATGAGCAGTTCTTC	CASSDATVNEQFF
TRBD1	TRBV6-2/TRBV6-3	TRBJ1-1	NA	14	TGTGCCAGCAGTTTGACAGGGGAGGAGACTGAAGCTTTCTTT	CASSLTGEETEAFF
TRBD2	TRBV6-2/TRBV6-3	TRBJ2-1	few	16	TGTGCCAGCAGCCCCTCGCGGGGGAGCTCCTACAATGAGCAGTTCTTC	CASSPSRGSSYNEQFF
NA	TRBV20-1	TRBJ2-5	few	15	TGCAGTGCTAGCCCCCGGACTAACCGTCAAGAGACCCAGTACTTC	CSASPRTNRQETQYF
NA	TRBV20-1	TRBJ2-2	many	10	TGCAGTGCCGAAACGGGGGAGCTGTTTTTT	CSAETGELFF
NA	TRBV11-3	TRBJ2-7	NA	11	TGTGCCAGCAGCCATGGGGGGGAGCAGTACTTC	CASSHGGEQYF
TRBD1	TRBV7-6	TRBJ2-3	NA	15	TGTGCCAGCAGCTTAGGGGGTATCAGGGGGGATACGCAGTATTTT	CASSLGGIRGDTQYF
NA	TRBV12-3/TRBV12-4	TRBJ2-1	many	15	TGTGCCAGCAGATGGGATGCTGGATCCTACAATGAGCAGTTCTTC	CASRWDAGSYNEQFF
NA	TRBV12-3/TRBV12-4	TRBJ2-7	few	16	TGTGCCAGCAGGCCAGATAACACAGTGAGCTCCTACGAGCAGTACTTC	CASRPDNTVSSYEQYF
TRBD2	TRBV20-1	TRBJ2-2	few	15	TGCAGTGCATCACTAGCGGGCCTACGTACCGGGGAGCTGTTTTTT	CSASLAGLRTGELFF
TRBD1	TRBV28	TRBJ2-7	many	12	TGTGCCATCCGACAGGGGGCCTACGAGCAGTACTTC	CAIRQGAYEQYF
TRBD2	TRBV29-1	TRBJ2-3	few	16	TGCAGCGTTGCCCTGGGACTAGCGGGAGTAGGGGATACGCAGTATTTT	CSVALGLAGVGDTQYF
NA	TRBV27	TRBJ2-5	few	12	TGTGCCAGCAGCCGGGACTTCCTTACCCAGTACTTC	CASSRDFLTQYF
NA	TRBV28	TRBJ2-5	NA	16	TGTGCCAGCAGGGCTTGGGGGCCCCACCGGGAAGAGACCCAGTACTTC	CASRAWGPHREETQYF
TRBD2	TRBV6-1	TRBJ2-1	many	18	TGTGCCAGCAGTACCTACCTCCTAGCGGGAGGCATCTACAATGAGCAGTTCTTC	CASSTYLLAGGIYNEQFF
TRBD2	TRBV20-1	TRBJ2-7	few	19	TGCAGTGCTAGAGATCGGGGACTAGCGGGAGCCGTGACAATCTACGAGCAGTACTTC	CSARDRGLAGAVTIYEQYF
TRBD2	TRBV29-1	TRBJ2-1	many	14	TGCAGCGGTATCCCCGGGACTAGCGTTAATGAGCAGTTCTTC	CSGIPGTSVNEQFF
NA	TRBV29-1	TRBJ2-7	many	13	TGCAGCGTGGACGGGGGAGTAGCGTACGAGCAGTACTTC	CSVDGGVAYEQYF
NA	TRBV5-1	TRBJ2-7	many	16	TGCGCCAGCAGCTTGGCCGATCTAGCAACCCCGAGCGAGCAGTACTTC	CASSLADLATPSEQYF
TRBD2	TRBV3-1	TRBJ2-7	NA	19	TGTGCCAGCAGCCAAGGGGGACTAGCGGGAGGACTGGTCCAATACGAGCAGTACTTC	CASSQGGLAGGLVQYEQYF
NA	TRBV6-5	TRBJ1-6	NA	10	TGTGCCAGCTTTAGACAGGCAGTCCACTTT	CASFRQAVHF
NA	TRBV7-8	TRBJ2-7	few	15	TGTGCCAGCAGCTTAGAAGCACAGGGAAGGTACGAGCAGTACTTC	CASSLEAQGRYEQYF
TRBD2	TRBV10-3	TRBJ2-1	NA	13	TGTGCCATCTTGGGGACTAGCGGGATGCAGCAGTTCTTC	CAILGTSGMQQFF
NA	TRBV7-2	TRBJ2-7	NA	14	TGTGCCAGCAGCCTCTTAGGGGAACGTTACGAGCAGTACTTC	CASSLLGERYEQYF
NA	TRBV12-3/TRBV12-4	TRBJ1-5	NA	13	TGTGCCAGCAGCCTAAGGGGGGGAGATACTCAGCATTTT	CASSLRGGDTQHF
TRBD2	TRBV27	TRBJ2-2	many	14	TGTGCCAGCAGCCGGGAGGTAAACACCGGGGAGCTGTTTTTT	CASSREVNTGELFF
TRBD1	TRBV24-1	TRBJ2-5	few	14	TGTGCCACTTCGGGACAGGGGTACCAAGAGACCCAGTACTTC	CATSGQGYQETQYF
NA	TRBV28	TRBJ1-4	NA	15	TGTGCCAGCAGTTTATGGCGGGGTACTAATGAAAAACTGTTTTTT	CASSLWRGTNEKLFF
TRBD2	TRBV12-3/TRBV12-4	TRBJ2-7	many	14	TGTGCCAGCAGTCCACTAGCGGGAAAGTACGAGCAGTACTTC	CASSPLAGKYEQYF
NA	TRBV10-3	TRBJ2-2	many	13	TGTGCCATCACCCTTACTAACACCGGGGAGCTGTTTTTT	CAITLTNTGELFF
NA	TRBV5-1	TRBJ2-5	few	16	TGCGCCAGCAGCCGGGACTCATCGGGTCCCCAAGAGACCCAGTACTTC	CASSRDSSGPQETQYF
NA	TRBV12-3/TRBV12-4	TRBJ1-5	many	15	TGTGCCAGCAGTTTTGCGACGGGCAGGGATCAGCCCCAGCATTTT	CASSFATGRDQPQHF
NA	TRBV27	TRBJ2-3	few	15	TGTGCCAGCAGTTATCTGGCCAGCCAGGTAGATACGCAGTATTTT	CASSYLASQVDTQYF
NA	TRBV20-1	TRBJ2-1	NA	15	TGCAGTGCTAGAGATCCAGGAAGTTCCTACAATGAGCAGTTCTTC	CSARDPGSSYNEQFF
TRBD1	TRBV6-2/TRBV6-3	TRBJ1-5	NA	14	TGTGCCAGCAGCCAAACAGGGGTCAATCAGCCCCAGCATTTT	CASSQTGVNQPQHF